These 13 T cell receptor beta chains came from one sample sequenced in a study of Graves' ophthalmopathy and Graves' hyperthyroidism. Amplifying from RNA transcripts, the study obtained TCR beta CDR3 regions. The first-round RT-PCR employed HTBI primers together with the Qiagen OneStep RT-PCR kit. A multiplex PCR was then performed as the second round. TCRdb re-derived calls from the multiplex PCR reads in MiXCR, one entry per CDR3 protein. Among about 400,000 distinct CDR3 sequences listed, roughly 21% were seen once. Source material: peripheral blood. The receptor source for this set is a woman aged 18-29 years with stable Graves' hyperthyroidism.

V is TRBV15 and J is TRBJ1-1; D possibly corresponds to TRBD1 (6 bases). Germline CDR1 reads LNHNV; CDR2 reads YYDKDF (reference sequence). The CDR3 covers 12 residues. V was clipped by 6 bases and J by 7 bases, with 12 bases between them. The CDR3 DNA sequence: TGTGCCACCAGGGGGCGGGGGCTTGAAGCTTTCTTT. Its translation is CATRGRGLEAFF.

The chain joins TRBV12-3 or TRBV12-4 to TRBJ2-2; perhaps TRBD2 as D (5 bases). V was clipped by 5 bases and J by 7 bases, with 8 bases between them. The CDR3 spans 12 residues. The CDR3 loop reads CASSPTSGELFF. In DNA, the CDR3 is TGTGCCAGCAGTCCAACTAGCGGGGAGCTGTTTTTT.

This clonotype has a count of ten or more. This chain connects TRBV12-3 or TRBV12-4 to TRBJ2-2; a weak D match, TRBD1 (6 bases). Trimming pared 5 bases from V and 0 bases from J, leaving 10 bases between. There are 15 residues in the CDR3. In DNA form, the CDR3 reads TGTGCCAGCAGTGCCGCAGGGGCGAACACCGGGGAGCTGTTTTTT. It translates to CASSAAGANTGELFF.

This clonotype was detected many times. The genes are TRBV12-3 or TRBV12-4 and TRBJ2-4; perhaps D is TRBD1 or TRBD2 (5 bases each). CDR3 length equals 14 residues. The V end was cut by 5 bases, the J end by 14 bases, with 22 bases between. CDR3: CASSPRLGESIKYF. As DNA, the CDR3 is TGTGCCAGCAGTCCAAGACTGGGGGAGAGTATTAAGTACTTC.

In this sample, this clonotype turned up many times. The chain combines TRBV19 with TRBJ2-5; 7 bases align to TRBD2. V lost 5 bases to trimming and J lost 1 base; unmatched junction nucleotides: 10. The CDR3 runs to 16 residues. CDR1 is LNHDA, CDR2 SQIVND, per germline (reference sequence). DNA of the CDR3: TGTGCCAGTAGTCACCTAGCGGCTACTCGCCAAGAGACCCAGTACTTC. Protein product: CASSHLAATRQETQYF.

This clonotype came up a few times. This sequence joins TRBV11-2 and TRBJ2-2, with a tentative D call TRBD2 (6 bases). CDR1 and CDR2 from the germline V gene are SGHAT and FQNNGV. Between the trimmed V and J ends, which lost 3 bases and 6 bases, there was a span of 14 bases. The CDR3 has 15 amino acids. CDR3: CASSFRAGISGELFF. CDR3 bases: TGTGCCAGCAGCTTCCGCGCGGGAATATCCGGGGAGCTGTTTTTT.

This clonotype was found many times. The chain has TRBV4-1 and TRBJ2-4; TRBD2 might be the D (6 bases). The CDR3 has 15 residues. The germline V and J ends were trimmed by 1 base and 2 bases, with 9 bases remaining between them. Germline V lookup: CDR1 MGHRA, CDR2 YSYEKL. The CDR3 is CASSQVGGTKNIQYF. CDR3 DNA sequence: TGCGCCAGCAGCCAAGTGGGGGGAACCAAAAACATTCAGTACTTC.

The chain links TRBV7-3 to TRBJ2-2; D unclear. Germline V CDR1 and CDR2: SGHTA, FQGTGA. The CDR3 covers 14 residues. V was trimmed by 5 bases and J by 6 bases, leaving 13 bases between them. The CDR3 DNA reads TGTGCCAGCAGCGACGTAGCTGCCCCCGGGGAGCTGTTTTTT. Amino acid sequence: CASSDVAAPGELFF. The entire variable domain, with the rest obtained from reference TRBV7-3 and TRBJ2-2, is as follows: GAGVSQTPSNKVTEKGKYVELRCDPISGHTALYWYRQSLGQGPEFLIYFQGTGAADDSGLPNDRFFAVRPEGSVSTLKIQRTERGDSAVYLCASSDVAAPGELFFGEGSRLTVL.

There are many counts of this clonotype. The chain joins TRBV11-2 to TRBJ1-2, with D possibly matching TRBD1 (5 bases). Germline assignment: CDR1 SGHAT and CDR2 FQNNGV. V was pared by 2 bases and J by 7 bases, with 20 bases between. The CDR3 is 16 residues long. CDR3 sequence (DNA): TGTGCCAGCAGCTTAAAAGGGGAAGGGGTCAGGTTTGGCTACACCTTC. Translated, it gives CASSLKGEGVRFGYTF.

This clonotype was seen only a few times. V usage is TRBV7-3 and J usage is TRBJ2-3, with D unresolved. Germline CDR1 is SGHTA and CDR2 is FQGTGA. The CDR3 contains 13 residues. The V end was cut by 2 bases, the J end by 4 bases, with 7 bases between. CDR3 protein: CASSLGWSDTQYF. The CDR3 region has the DNA TGTGCCAGCAGCTTAGGGTGGTCAGATACGCAGTATTTT.

The chain joins TRBV12-5 to TRBJ2-3, with D uncertain. Germline V gene sequence: CDR1 LGHNT, CDR2 FRNRAP. V lost 2 bases and J 7 bases, leaving 16 bases between the germline ends. This CDR3 comprises 15 residues. CDR3 DNA sequence: TGTGCTAGTGGTTTGATCTCTAAGAAACAGAATACGCAGTATTTT. It codes for CASGLISKKQNTQYF.

V usage is TRBV12-5 and J usage is TRBJ1-5; D is uncertain. CDR3 size: 17 residues. V was clipped by 0 bases and J by 2 bases, with 14 bases between them. Per the germline V gene, CDR1 is LGHNT and CDR2 is FRNRAP. Here the CDR3 DNA reads TGTGCTAGTGGTTTGGTACAAGGTGCTTATGGCAATCAGCCCCAGCATTTT. Translating gives CASGLVQGAYGNQPQHF.

The V call is TRBV7-2, the J call TRBJ2-5, with D possibly matching TRBD1 (5 bases). CDR3 length equals 13 residues. Per the germline V gene, CDR1 is SGHTA and CDR2 is FQGNSA. V lost 3 bases and J 5 bases, leaving 10 bases between the germline ends. The CDR3 DNA sequence: TGTGCCAGCAGCTTCAGGCCAGGGGAGACCCAGTACTTC. Its protein product is CASSFRPGETQYF.